This is a list of T cell receptor beta chains from one sample in a study of T cell repertoires in cytomegalovirus infection. TCRdb reprocessed the reads with MiXCR, giving one entry per CDR3 protein. The sample holds 50,000 to 65,000 distinct CDR3 sequences, roughly a fifth seen once. Their antigens remain unidentified. The sequences come from CD8+ T cells from cultured PBMCs, collected from culture after CMV antigen stimulation. All receptors come from a human donor in good health (CMV status not recorded). Some clones in this sample may be carry-over from other donors' samples. The CDR3 runs from the conserved cysteine through the conserved F or W. A D gene is named only where the DNA matches it firmly. Where a row states a size, it is once, few, many or the class of an expanded clone; other rows omit it.

V	size	J	D	CDR3
TRBV11-3	many	TRBJ2-7	.	CASSLLGAPYEQYF
TRBV7-8	many	TRBJ2-5	.	CASSLAGHSLETQYF
TRBV12-5	.	TRBJ2-7	.	CASGPGTPPYEQYF
TRBV11-3	.	TRBJ2-3	.	CASSFKAEGDTQYF
TRBV12-3/TRBV12-4	few	TRBJ2-5	.	CASSSLGTSGLGETQYF
TRBV6-5	many	TRBJ2-7	.	CASARLRSYEQYF
TRBV10-2	.	TRBJ2-1	.	CASSGVSYNEQFF
TRBV9	.	TRBJ2-5	TRBD1	CASSVGGTGLSGGETQYF
TRBV12-3/TRBV12-4	few	TRBJ1-1	.	CASSFGTEAFF
TRBV15	once	TRBJ2-3	.	CATSRDWADTQYF
TRBV20-1	.	TRBJ1-1	.	CSARVTDTEAFF
TRBV7-2	few	TRBJ2-3	TRBD2	CASSLEWGSGRNTDTQYF
TRBV12-3/TRBV12-4	.	TRBJ2-1	.	CASSWTGNSYNEQFF
TRBV7-2	few	TRBJ2-6	.	CASGYSGANVLTF
TRBV19	.	TRBJ1-2	.	CASSIGTLDGYTF
TRBV4-2	few	TRBJ1-1	.	CASSQVLREKDEAFF
TRBV7-2	.	TRBJ2-2	TRBD2	CASSPWDYRRGTGELFF
TRBV4-1	few	TRBJ1-2	.	CASSQDERANYGYTF